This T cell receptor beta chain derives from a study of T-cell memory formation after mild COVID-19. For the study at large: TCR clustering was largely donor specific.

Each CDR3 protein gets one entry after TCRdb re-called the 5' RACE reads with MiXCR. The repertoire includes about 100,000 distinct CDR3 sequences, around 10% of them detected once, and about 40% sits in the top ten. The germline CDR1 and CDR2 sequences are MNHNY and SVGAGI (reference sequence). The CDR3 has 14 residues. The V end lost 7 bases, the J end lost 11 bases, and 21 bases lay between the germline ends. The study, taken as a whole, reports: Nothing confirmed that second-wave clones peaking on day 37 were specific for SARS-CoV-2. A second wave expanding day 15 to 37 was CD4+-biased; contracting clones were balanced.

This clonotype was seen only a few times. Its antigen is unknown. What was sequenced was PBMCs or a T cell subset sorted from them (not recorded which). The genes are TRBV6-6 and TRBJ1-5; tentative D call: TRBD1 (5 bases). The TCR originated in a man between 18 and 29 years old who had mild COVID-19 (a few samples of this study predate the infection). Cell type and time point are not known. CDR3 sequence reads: CASMPGTSSLAQHF. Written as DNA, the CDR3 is TGTGCCAGCATGCCCGGGACCTCCTCACTAGCCCAGCATTTT.